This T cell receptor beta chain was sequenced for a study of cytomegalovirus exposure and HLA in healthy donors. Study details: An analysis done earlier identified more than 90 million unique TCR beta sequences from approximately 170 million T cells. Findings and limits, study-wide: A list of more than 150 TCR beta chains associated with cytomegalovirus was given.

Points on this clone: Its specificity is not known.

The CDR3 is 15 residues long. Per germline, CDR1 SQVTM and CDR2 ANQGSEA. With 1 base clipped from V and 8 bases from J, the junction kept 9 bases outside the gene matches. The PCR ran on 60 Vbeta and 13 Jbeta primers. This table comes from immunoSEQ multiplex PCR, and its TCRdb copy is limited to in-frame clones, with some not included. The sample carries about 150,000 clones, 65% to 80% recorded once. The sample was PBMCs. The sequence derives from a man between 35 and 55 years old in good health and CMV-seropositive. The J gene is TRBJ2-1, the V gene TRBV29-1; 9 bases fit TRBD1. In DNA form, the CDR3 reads TGCAGCGTTGAAGTCGTAAACAGGGGGCGCGATGAGCAGTTCTTC. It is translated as CSVEVVNRGRDEQFF.